This TCR beta chain was identified in a study of T cells in Graves' hyperthyroidism and ophthalmopathy. TCR beta CDR3 regions were amplified from RNA transcripts. First-round RT-PCR of the TCR CDR3 relied on the HTBI primer set. TCRdb reanalysed the multiplex PCR reads using MiXCR and keeps one entry per CDR3 protein. The sample holds about 50,000 distinct CDR3 sequences; around half are singletons and the top ten take over 30%. Concerning this clonotype itself: Its cognate antigen is unknown. The DNA is left out, because the CDR3 cannot be placed on it with certainty; the CDR3 is given as TCRdb lists it.

Study results and caveats: Clonotypes that were expanded in thyroid above 0.001 mostly appeared in blood too. The authors' 13 V-J model separated ophthalmopathy from stable hyperthyroidism. With a median lead of roughly 6.2 months before onset, the model predicted ophthalmopathy.

From germline, CDR1 is SGHTA and CDR2 FQGNSA. The CDR3 is 19 residues long, ends included. Exclusion criteria comprised uncontrolled infection, other autoimmune disease, pregnancy or lactation. This clonotype was obtained from a woman between 45 and 60 years old with Graves' hyperthyroidism. The sequencing sample was made of peripheral blood or thyroid tissue (not recorded which). This chain joins TRBV7-2 and TRBJ2-7; the D call in the table, TRBD1, was not verified against the DNA. CDR3 sequence reads: CASSFYICSAQKGPPGQYF.